The 21 T cell receptor beta chains given below trace back to one sample, sequenced in a study of tumor and adjacent non-tumor tissue in lung cancer. Three rounds of nested PCR, following a modified ARM-PCR protocol, produced the TCRbeta library. Each CDR3 protein gets one entry after TCRdb re-called the multiplex PCR reads with MiXCR. The sample gives about 90,000 distinct CDR3 sequences, about 61% of which show up once; around 15% is in the top ten. The template was RNA from unsorted bulk tissue. The sequencing sample was made of lung tumor tissue. These receptors were taken from a man between 65 and 85 years old with non-small cell lung cancer.

Remarks on this clonotype: One junction end disagrees with the germline gene, perhaps due to a read error. The gene calls are TRBV4-1 and TRBJ1-1; D is undetermined. Germline loops: CDR1 MGHRA, CDR2 YSYEKL. This CDR3 contains 15 residues. CDR3 sequence: CTSRQDPSSLSEAFF. CDR3 coding DNA: TGCACCAGCAGACAAGATCCATCATCCTTGTCTGAAGCTTTCTTT.

For this clonotype: A read error is likely, as this CDR3 ends without the conserved phenylalanine or tryptophan. No DNA is shown, since the ends of the CDR3 on it are uncertain; the CDR3 is the one TCRdb lists. The chain employs TRBV11-2 and TRBJ2-3; the table calls TRBD1, which could not be checked here. Germline loops: CDR1 SGHAT, CDR2 FQNNGV. The CDR3 is 15 residues long, counting both termini. The CDR3 spells CASSTGQGLANTQYL.

Of note for this clonotype: A read error may produce the germline difference seen at one junction end. V and J are TRBV11-2 and TRBJ2-7, with D hard to call. The CDR3 loop spans 11 amino acids. Germline V CDR1 and CDR2: SGHAT, FQNNGV. CDR3 in amino acids: CASSLTYGQYF. CDR3 DNA sequence: TGTGCCAGCAGCTTGACCTACGGGCAGTACTTC.

A word on this clonotype: The conserved phenylalanine or tryptophan is not found at the CDR3 terminus, so this likely reflects a read error. CDR3: CASSRDRNQPQHY. The CDR3 nucleotides are TGTGCAAGCAGTCGGGACAGAAATCAGCCCCAGCATTAT. The chain combines TRBV6-5 with TRBJ1-5, with 7 bases matching TRBD1. This CDR3 region has 13 residues. CDR1 and CDR2 from the germline V gene are MNHEY and SVGAGI.

Regarding this clonotype: The CDR3 does not end in the conserved phenylalanine or tryptophan, so this is likely a read error. V is TRBV10-2 and J is TRBJ1-1; D is undetermined. The CDR3 is made up of 13 amino acids. The germline V gene encodes CDR1 WSHSY and CDR2 SAAADI. The CDR3 DNA reads as TGCGCCAGCAAATATCACGGGAACACTGTAGCTTTCTTA. This encodes CASKYHGNTVAFL.

Details on this clonotype: The junction differs from germline at one of its ends, possibly a read error. The CDR3 loop reads CSSGRGGKTQCF. In nucleotides, the CDR3 is TGCAGCAGTGGGAGGGGGGGGAAGACCCAGTGCTTC. The chain is built from TRBV29-1 and TRBJ2-5, with a tentative D call TRBD2 (7 bases). This CDR3 contains 12 residues. Per germline, CDR1 SQVTM and CDR2 ANQGSEA.

This clonotype was seen more than once but under ten times. At one end the junction does not follow the germline gene, possibly because of a read error. The V and J genes are TRBV11-3 and TRBJ2-1; 15 bases line up with TRBD2. Per the germline V gene, CDR1 is SGHNT and CDR2 is YENEEA. The CDR3 loop spans 17 amino acids. This CDR3 reads CACSLGTAWTSGRDQFF. CDR3 DNA: TGTGCCTGCAGCTTAGGCACCGCCTGGACTAGCGGGAGGGACCAGTTCTTC.

This rearrangement joins TRBV6-6 to TRBJ2-7; 8 positions match TRBD2. The CDR3 is 13 residues long. The germline V gene has CDR1 MNHNY and CDR2 SVGAGI (reference sequence). J lost 6 bases, V lost 11 bases, and 12 bases had no gene match. CDR3 region: CAGIGRDSGEQYF. In DNA form, the CDR3 reads TGTGCCGGCATCGGGAGGGACTCTGGCGAGCAGTACTTC.

In regard to this clonotype: This clone may be a read error of a much larger clone one base away. V and J are TRBV6-1 and TRBJ2-5; a weak D match, TRBD2 (7 bases). The CDR3 extends over 17 amino acids. Germline V lookup: CDR1 MNHNS, CDR2 SASEGT. CDR3 amino acids: CASSEGGGGRRQEAQYF. The CDR3 bases are TGTGCCAGCAGTGAAGGTGGCGGGGGCCGACGACAAGAGGCCCAGTACTTC.

This chain joins TRBV4-2 and TRBJ2-5; D is unclear. V lost 0 bases and J lost 5, with 19 bases in between. Germline V gene sequence: CDR1 LGHNA, CDR2 YNFKEQ. The CDR3 extends over 17 amino acids. As DNA, the CDR3 is TGTGCCAGCAGCCAAGATCGTAGAGTCGCTCGGGTTGAGACCCAGTACTTC. This translates into CASSQDRRVARVETQYF.

V usage is TRBV19 and J usage is TRBJ2-7; D is possibly TRBD2 (5 bases). V was cut by 4 bases and J by 2 bases, with 12 bases left in between. The CDR3 runs to 14 residues. Germline-derived CDR1 and CDR2 are LNHDA and SQIVND (reference sequence). This CDR3 is CASSTFSGTYEQYF. CDR3 coding DNA: TGTGCCAGTAGTACCTTCAGCGGAACCTACGAGCAGTACTTC. The full variable domain, rest sourced from reference TRBV19 and TRBJ2-7, is DGGITQSPKYLFRKEGQNVTLSCEQNLNHDAMYWYRQDPGQGLRLIYYSQIVNDFQKGDIAEGYSVSREKKESFPLTVTSAQKNPTAFYLCASSTFSGTYEQYFGPGTRLTVT.

On this clonotype: Given the absence of the conserved phenylalanine or tryptophan at the CDR3 end, a read error is likely. No DNA is shown, since the ends of the CDR3 on it are uncertain; the CDR3 is the one TCRdb lists. This chain joins TRBV11-2 and TRBJ2-2; TRBD1 is the table's D call and was not checked against the DNA. The CDR3 length equals 13 residues, ends included. Germline assignment: CDR1 SGHAT and CDR2 FQNNGV. CDR3 loop: CASSPQGTGELFV.

In this sample, this clonotype turned up many times. This chain connects TRBV20-1 to TRBJ2-7; D unclear. Germline V gene lookup returns CDR1 DFQATT and CDR2 SNEGSKA (reference sequence). This CDR3 has 15 residues. The V and J ends lost 0 bases and 0 bases respectively, with 12 bases between them. The CDR3 region has the DNA TGCAGTGCTAGAGATCTGAGTCGAACCTCCTACGAGCAGTACTTC. Encoded protein: CSARDLSRTSYEQYF.

Turning to this clonotype: The junction does not match germline at one end; this may be a read error. V gene TRBV7-9 combines with J gene TRBJ1-1; D unresolved. The CDR3 loop spans 13 amino acids. CDR1 is SEHNR, CDR2 FQNEAQ, per germline (reference sequence). In DNA, the CDR3 is TGTGTCAGCAGCCCACCAGGCAGGACTGAAGCTTTCTTC. This encodes CVSSPPGRTEAFF.

This chain connects TRBV11-1 to TRBJ2-7, with 8 bases matching TRBD1. J lost 6 bases, V lost 5 bases, and 12 bases had no gene match. The CDR3 is 15 residues long. Germline V gene lookup returns CDR1 SGHAT and CDR2 FQDESV (reference sequence). This CDR3 is CASSIGGTGGLEQYF. Written as DNA, the CDR3 is TGTGCCAGCAGCATAGGCGGAACAGGGGGGCTCGAGCAGTACTTC.

J is TRBJ2-7 and V is TRBV7-9; 7 bases match TRBD1. The CDR3 is made up of 16 amino acids. CDR1 and CDR2 from the germline V gene are SEHNR and FQNEAQ (reference sequence). J lost 6 bases, V lost 5 bases, and 16 bases had no gene match. CDR3 amino acids: CASSPRDSPGALEQYF. The CDR3 region has the DNA TGTGCCAGCAGCCCTCGGGACAGTCCCGGGGCTCTCGAGCAGTACTTC.

In the case of this clonotype: A junction end diverges from the germline sequence, so it may reflect a read error. V usage is TRBV11-2 and J usage is TRBJ1-1; D is undetermined. Germline CDR1 reads SGHAT; CDR2 reads FQNNGV. This CDR3 is 15 amino acids long. The CDR3 here is CASSLRAPGNTEAFF. Here the CDR3 DNA reads TGTGCCAGTAGCTTACGGGCTCCCGGGAACACTGAAGCTTTCTTT.

This clonotype was detected many times. This chain uses TRBV5-1 with TRBJ1-5, with a tentative D call TRBD1 (6 bases). Trimming cost V 4 bases and J 6 bases, with 11 bases left between them. Germline values: CDR1 SGHRS, CDR2 YFSETQ. The CDR3 is made up of 13 amino acids. The CDR3: CASSEGGGQPQHF. The DNA of the CDR3 is TGCGCCAGCAGCGAAGGGGGTGGTCAGCCCCAGCATTTT.

This clonotype occurred many times. The chain combines TRBV29-1 with TRBJ2-3; TRBD2 is a possible D gene (5 bases). V was trimmed by 3 bases and J by 8 bases, leaving 9 bases between them. This CDR3 comprises 11 residues. Germline V lookup: CDR1 SQVTM, CDR2 ANQGSEA. CDR3 residues: CSVETTTTQYF. The CDR3 DNA sequence: TGCAGCGTTGAGACTACCACTACGCAGTATTTT.

This clonotype was seen at least ten times. The chain couples TRBV6-6 to TRBJ2-1; 16 nucleotides align to TRBD2. Germline lookup yields CDR1 MNHNY and CDR2 SVGAGI (reference sequence). Trimming at V came to 6 bases and at J to 9 bases, leaving 8 bases not matched to a gene. There are 16 residues in the CDR3. The CDR3 DNA follows: TGTGCCAGCAGGGATGGGACTAGCGGGAGGGGTCGTGAGCAGTTCTTC. It encodes CASRDGTSGRGREQFF.

As for this clonotype: No conserved phenylalanine or tryptophan is present at the end of the CDR3, so a read error is the likely explanation. V gene TRBV4-2 combines with J gene TRBJ2-1; D is ambiguous. There are 14 residues in the CDR3. CDR1 is LGHNA, CDR2 YNFKEQ, per germline. The CDR3 here is CTSSQDRVRDDQFL. As DNA, the CDR3 is TGTACCAGCAGCCAAGATCGGGTTAGGGATGATCAGTTCTTA.